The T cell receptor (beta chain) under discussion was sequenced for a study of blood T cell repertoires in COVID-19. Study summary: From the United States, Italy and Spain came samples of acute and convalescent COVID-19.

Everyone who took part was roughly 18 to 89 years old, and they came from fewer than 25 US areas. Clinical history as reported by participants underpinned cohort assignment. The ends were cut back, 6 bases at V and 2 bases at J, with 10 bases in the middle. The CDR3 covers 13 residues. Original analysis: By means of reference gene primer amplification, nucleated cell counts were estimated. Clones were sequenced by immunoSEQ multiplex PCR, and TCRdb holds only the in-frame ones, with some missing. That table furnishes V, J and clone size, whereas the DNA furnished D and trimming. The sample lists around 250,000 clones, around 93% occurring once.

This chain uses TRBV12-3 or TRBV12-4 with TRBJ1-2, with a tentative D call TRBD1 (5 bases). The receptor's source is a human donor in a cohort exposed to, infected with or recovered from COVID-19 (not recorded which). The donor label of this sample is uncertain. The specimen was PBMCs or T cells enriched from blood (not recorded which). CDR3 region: CASSMSGNYGYTF. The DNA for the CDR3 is TGTGCCAGCAGCATGTCAGGGAACTATGGCTACACCTTC.